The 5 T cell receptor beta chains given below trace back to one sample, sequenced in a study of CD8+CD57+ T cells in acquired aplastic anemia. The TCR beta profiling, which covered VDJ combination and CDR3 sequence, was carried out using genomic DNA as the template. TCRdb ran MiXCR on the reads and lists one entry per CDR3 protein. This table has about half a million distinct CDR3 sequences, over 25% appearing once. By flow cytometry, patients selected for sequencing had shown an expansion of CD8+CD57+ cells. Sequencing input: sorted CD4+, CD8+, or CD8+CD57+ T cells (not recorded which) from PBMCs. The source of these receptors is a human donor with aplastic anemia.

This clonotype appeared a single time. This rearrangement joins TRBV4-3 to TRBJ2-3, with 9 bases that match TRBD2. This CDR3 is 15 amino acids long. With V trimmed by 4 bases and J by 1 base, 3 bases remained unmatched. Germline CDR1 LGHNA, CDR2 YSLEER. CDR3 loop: CASSRIAGGTDTQYF. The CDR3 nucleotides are TGCGCCAGCAGCCGAATAGCGGGGGGCACAGATACGCAGTATTTT.

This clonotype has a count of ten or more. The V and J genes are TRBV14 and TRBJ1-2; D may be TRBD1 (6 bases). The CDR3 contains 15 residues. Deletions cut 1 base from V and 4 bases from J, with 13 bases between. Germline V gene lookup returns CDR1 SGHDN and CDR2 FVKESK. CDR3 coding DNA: TGTGCCAGCAGCCAAGGCCTCGGGGGGGCCTATGGCTACACCTTC. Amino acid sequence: CASSQGLGGAYGYTF.

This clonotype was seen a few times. Here the CDR3 reads CASTISYEQYF. As DNA, the CDR3 is TGTGCCAGCACCATCTCCTACGAGCAGTACTTC. The V call is TRBV5-8, the J call TRBJ2-7; D remains unclear. Trimming left V 6 bases short and J 0 bases short, with 4 bases between. In germline, CDR1 is SGHTS, CDR2 YDEGEE. The CDR3 extends over 11 amino acids.

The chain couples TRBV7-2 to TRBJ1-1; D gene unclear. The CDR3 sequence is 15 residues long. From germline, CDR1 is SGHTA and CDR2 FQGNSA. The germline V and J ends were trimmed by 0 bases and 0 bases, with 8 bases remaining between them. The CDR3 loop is CASSLALYLNTEAFF. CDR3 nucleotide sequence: TGTGCCAGCAGCTTAGCGCTCTACTTGAACACTGAAGCTTTCTTT. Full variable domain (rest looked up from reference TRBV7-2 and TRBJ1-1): GAGVSQSPSNKVTEKGKDVELRCDPISGHTALYWYRQSLGQGLEFLIYFQGNSAPDKSGLPSDRFSAERTGGSVSTLTIQRTQQEDSAVYLCASSLALYLNTEAFFGQGTRLTVV.

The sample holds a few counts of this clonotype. The CDR3 loop is CASSVQGAPFYGYTF. The CDR3 DNA reads TGTGCCAGCAGTGTCCAGGGAGCCCCTTTCTATGGCTACACCTTC. The chain links TRBV27 to TRBJ1-2, with a weak D call TRBD1 (5 bases). This CDR3 has 15 residues. Trimming removed 5 bases at V and 4 bases at J, with 17 bases between. Germline V gene data show CDR1 as MNHEY and CDR2 as SMNVEV (reference sequence).